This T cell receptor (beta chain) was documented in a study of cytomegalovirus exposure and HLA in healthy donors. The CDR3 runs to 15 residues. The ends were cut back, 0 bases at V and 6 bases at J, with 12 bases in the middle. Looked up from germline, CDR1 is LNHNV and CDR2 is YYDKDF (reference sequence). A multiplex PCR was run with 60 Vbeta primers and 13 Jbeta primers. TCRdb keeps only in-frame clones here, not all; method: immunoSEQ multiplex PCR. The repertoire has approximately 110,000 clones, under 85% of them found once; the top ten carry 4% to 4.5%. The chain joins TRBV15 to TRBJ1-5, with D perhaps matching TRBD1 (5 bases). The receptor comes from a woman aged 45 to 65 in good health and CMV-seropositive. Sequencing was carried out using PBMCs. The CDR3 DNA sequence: TGTGCCACCAGCAGAGATCACGGGGGTGGTCAGCCCCAGCATTTT. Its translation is CATSRDHGGGQPQHF.